The 26 T cell receptor beta chains given below trace back to one sample, sequenced in a study of T cells after yellow fever vaccination. TCRdb reprocessed the 5' RACE reads with MiXCR, giving one entry per CDR3 protein. The sample contains over 45,000 distinct CDR3 sequences, approximately 7% of which appear only once. This sample comprised CD8+ T cells sorted from PBMCs, obtained on the day of the first yellow fever vaccination. The receptors were gathered from a man younger than 35 who received the YFV17D yellow fever vaccine.

This clonotype was found many times. V gene TRBV5-1 combines with J gene TRBJ2-5, with D perhaps given as TRBD1 or TRBD2 (5 bases each). The V end was cut by 1 base, the J end by 3 bases, with 10 bases between. Germline V CDR1 and CDR2: SGHRS, YFSETQ. This CDR3 has 14 residues. CDR3 in DNA: TGCGCCAGCAGCTTGAGGGGACGGGAAGAGACCCAGTACTTC. Translating gives CASSLRGREETQYF. Looking up the rest from reference TRBV5-1 and TRBJ2-5 gives the full variable domain: KAGVTQTPRYLIKTRGQQVTLSCSPISGHRSVSWYQQTPGQGLQFLFEYFSETQRNKGNFPGRFSGRQFSNSRSEMNVSTLELGDSALYLCASSLRGREETQYFGPGTRLLVL.

This clonotype was picked up many times. The CDR3 here is CASSLGVYSYNEQFF. CDR3 coding DNA: TGCGCCAGCAGCTTGGGAGTATACTCATACAATGAGCAGTTCTTC. This sequence joins TRBV5-1 and TRBJ2-1, with no clear D. The germline V and J ends were trimmed by 0 bases and 4 bases, with 11 bases remaining between them. Germline lookup yields CDR1 SGHRS and CDR2 YFSETQ. This CDR3 has 15 amino acids.

This clonotype appeared a few times. This chain joins TRBV6-2 or TRBV6-3 and TRBJ2-5; 8 bases match TRBD1. J gave up 5 bases and V 4 bases, and 12 bases lay outside the gene matches. Germline values: CDR1 MNHEY, CDR2 SVGEGT. This CDR3 has 16 amino acids. The CDR3 spells CASSFPRDRFGETQYF. The CDR3 DNA follows: TGTGCCAGCAGTTTCCCCCGGGACAGGTTCGGGGAGACCCAGTACTTC.

V is TRBV28 and J is TRBJ2-7; D is possibly TRBD1 (6 bases). This CDR3 comprises 16 residues. Germline V gene sequence: CDR1 MDHEN, CDR2 SYDVKM. V lost 5 bases to trimming and J lost 5 bases, with 22 bases between them. The CDR3 DNA follows: TGTGCCAGCAGTACCTCCAGGGTTCGCCCAGGGGACGAGCAGTACGTC. Amino acid sequence: CASSTSRVRPGDEQYV.

V is TRBV7-2 and J is TRBJ2-7; the D gene could be TRBD1 or TRBD2 (5 bases each). The germline V gene has CDR1 SGHTA and CDR2 FQGNSA. The CDR3 is made up of 14 amino acids. V was pared by 1 base and J by 5 bases, with 12 bases between. The CDR3 loop reads CASSLDGTLDEQYF. CDR3 nucleotides: TGTGCCAGCAGCTTAGACGGGACCCTAGACGAGCAGTACTTC.

Ten or more counts support this clonotype. This chain's CDR3 is CSAKGGMAYEQYF. In DNA, the CDR3 is TGCAGTGCTAAGGGCGGGATGGCCTACGAGCAGTACTTC. The rearrangement uses TRBV20-1 and TRBJ2-7; weak D call: TRBD2 (6 bases). Germline lookup yields CDR1 DFQATT and CDR2 SNEGSKA (reference sequence). There are 13 residues in the CDR3. Trimming cost V 4 bases and J 2 bases, with 12 bases left between them.

On this clonotype itself: This could be a read error, since a much larger clone is one nucleotide away. The genes are TRBV16 and TRBJ2-1; D gene ambiguous. In germline, CDR1 is KGHSY, CDR2 FQNENV. The CDR3 spans 12 residues. With 5 bases removed from V and 9 bases from J, the gap between germline ends came to 11 bases. CDR3 DNA sequence: TGTGCCAGCAGCACGAACACCGTTGAGCAGTTCTTC. It translates to CASSTNTVEQFF.

The sample holds many counts of this clonotype. This chain uses TRBV4-2 with TRBJ1-1; D remains unclear. Trimming stripped 8 bases from V and 4 bases from J, with 17 bases between. From germline, CDR1 is LGHNA and CDR2 YNFKEQ. This CDR3 has 14 residues. The CDR3 bases are TGTGCCAGCCGTGGGCAGGCAATAGGCACTGAAGCTTTCTTT. It translates to CASRGQAIGTEAFF.

This chain joins TRBV28 and TRBJ2-7; D gene uncertain. The germline V gene has CDR1 MDHEN and CDR2 SYDVKM. CDR3 size: 13 residues. Trimming removed 3 bases at V and 6 bases at J, with 12 bases between. Here the CDR3 reads CASSFSPPSEQYV. The CDR3 DNA is TGTGCCAGCAGTTTCTCCCCCCCTTCCGAGCAGTACGTC.

The chain links TRBV7-6 to TRBJ2-7, with 10 bases identical to TRBD2. The CDR3 is 16 residues long. CDR1 SGHVS and CDR2 FNYEAQ come from the germline V gene. Germline trimming cut 5 bases from V and 5 bases from J; bases unmatched to any gene: 12. Here the CDR3 reads CASSPRGSGGAHEQYF. The CDR3 DNA follows: TGTGCCAGCAGCCCCAGAGGGAGCGGGGGGGCCCACGAGCAGTACTTC.

This clonotype was observed many times. This rearrangement joins TRBV4-1 to TRBJ2-3; possibly TRBD2 for D (6 bases). V lost 6 bases to trimming and J lost 2 bases, with 12 bases between them. Germline CDR1 is MGHRA and CDR2 is YSYEKL. This CDR3 contains 14 residues. CDR3 in amino acids: CASRTLADTDTQYF. The CDR3 region has the DNA TGCGCCAGCAGGACACTAGCAGACACAGATACGCAGTATTTT.

With regard to this clonotype: Possible read error: a much larger clone is one base away. DNA of the CDR3: TGTGCCAGCAGACTTAAGTTGACGTCCCAAGAGACCAAGTACTTC. As protein: CASRLKLTSQETKYF. V is TRBV6-1 and J is TRBJ2-5, with D uncertain. CDR3 length equals 15 residues. In germline, CDR1 is MNHNS, CDR2 SASEGT.

This clonotype was seen at least ten times. The CDR3 coding sequence is TGTGCCAGCAGACACCTAGGGGACCTTAACTACGAGCAGTACTTC. This codes for CASRHLGDLNYEQYF. The chain couples TRBV6-2 or TRBV6-3 to TRBJ2-7, with D perhaps assigned TRBD1 or TRBD2 (5 bases each). The CDR3 is 15 amino acids. Germline CDR1 and CDR2: MNHEY and SVGEGT. V was cut by 6 bases and J by 3 bases, with 18 bases left in between.

This clonotype was seen ten or more times. The chain uses TRBV5-4 and TRBJ2-5, with D perhaps matching TRBD2 (5 bases). V gave up 4 bases and J gave up 5 bases, with 21 bases separating them. The CDR3 is 16 residues long. Germline V gene lookup returns CDR1 SGHNT and CDR2 YYREEE (reference sequence). Here the CDR3 reads CASSPYSRPREETQYF. CDR3 DNA sequence: TGTGCCAGCAGCCCCTACTCCCGACCTAGGGAGGAGACCCAGTACTTC. Combining the CDR3 with reference TRBV5-4 and TRBJ2-5 gives the whole variable domain ETGVTQSPTHLIKTRGQQVTLRCSSQSGHNTVSWYQQALGQGPQFIFQYYREEENGRGNFPPRFSGLQFPNYSSELNVNALELDDSALYLCASSPYSRPREETQYFGPGTRLLVL.

This clonotype was counted at least ten times. The J gene is TRBJ2-5, the V gene TRBV7-8; TRBD2 matches at 10 bases. With 5 bases clipped from V and 5 bases from J, the junction kept 8 bases outside the gene matches. CDR1 and CDR2 (germline): SGHVS, FQNEAQ. This CDR3 is built from 15 residues. The CDR3 DNA follows: TGTGCCAGCAGCATCCAGCGGGGGGGCCGTGAGACCCAGTACTTC. Amino acid sequence: CASSIQRGGRETQYF.

This clonotype appeared a few times. The J gene is TRBJ2-7, the V gene TRBV11-2, with D uncertain. Germline V gene data show CDR1 as SGHAT and CDR2 as FQNNGV. V was cut by 6 bases and J by 3 bases, with 9 bases left in between. This CDR3 contains 12 residues. The CDR3 spells CASSHHLYEQYF. Here the CDR3 DNA reads TGTGCCAGCAGTCATCATCTCTACGAGCAGTACTTC.

This clonotype appeared a few times. V gene TRBV11-2 combines with J gene TRBJ1-1, with D possibly matching TRBD1 (5 bases). Trimming took 6 bases from V and 6 from J, leaving 17 bases between them. CDR1 and CDR2 (germline): SGHAT, FQNNGV. The CDR3 loop spans 14 amino acids. DNA of the CDR3: TGTGCCAGCAGTTCTCTTGGGGGGGGTCCTGAAGCTTTCTTT. Its translation is CASSSLGGGPEAFF.

This clonotype was recorded at least ten times. J is TRBJ2-2 and V is TRBV5-8; D remains unclear. The CDR3 runs to 12 residues. Trimming cost V 2 bases and J 6 bases, with 5 bases left between them. Germline V CDR1 and CDR2: SGHTS, YDEGEE. CDR3 residues: CASSFRSGELFF. The CDR3 DNA sequence: TGTGCCAGCAGCTTCAGGTCCGGGGAGCTGTTTTTT. The entire variable domain, with the rest obtained from reference TRBV5-8 and TRBJ2-2, is as follows: EAGVTQSPTHLIKTRGQQATLRCSPISGHTSVYWYQQALGLGLQFLLWYDEGEERNRGNFPPRFSGRQFPNYSSELNVNALELEDSALYLCASSFRSGELFFGEGSRLTVL.

A few counts support this clonotype. The chain carries TRBV13 and TRBJ2-3, with D possibly matching TRBD2 (7 bases). This CDR3 spans 15 amino acids. Trimming shortened V by 1 base and J by 5 bases, and 13 bases separated the two germline ends. Looked up from germline, CDR1 is PRHDT and CDR2 is FYEKMQ (reference sequence). The CDR3 here is CASSLAGGRGDTQYF. Written as DNA, the CDR3 is TGTGCCAGCAGCTTAGCGGGGGGCCGGGGAGATACGCAGTATTTT.

This clonotype was detected a few times. The chain is built from TRBV12-3 or TRBV12-4 and TRBJ2-5, with 11 positions matching TRBD2. V lost 6 bases, J lost 1 base, and 10 bases stayed unmatched. CDR3 length equals 17 residues. CDR3: CASSSGGLAGGQETQYF. The CDR3 DNA sequence: TGTGCCAGCAGCTCTGGGGGGCTAGCGGGGGGCCAAGAGACCCAGTACTTC.

This chain connects TRBV4-3 to TRBJ2-1; 8 nucleotides agree with TRBD2. Trimming cost V 1 base and J 5 bases; bases outside gene matches: 4. Looked up from germline, CDR1 is LGHNA and CDR2 is YSLEER. The CDR3 length is 15 residues. CDR3: CASSQAGGTNNEQFF. The CDR3 DNA follows: TGCGCCAGCAGCCAAGCGGGGGGGACAAACAATGAGCAGTTCTTC.

In its sample, this clonotype was seen many times. The gene calls are TRBV5-6 and TRBJ2-3; 9 bases line up with TRBD2. Trimming at V came to 1 base and at J to 2 bases, leaving 5 bases not matched to a gene. Germline V CDR1 and CDR2: SGHDT, YYEEEE. This CDR3 contains 16 residues. DNA for the CDR3: TGTGCCAGCAGCTTGTTGGCTAGCGGGGACACAGATACGCAGTATTTT. Its translation is CASSLLASGDTDTQYF. Full variable domain (remainder filled in from reference TRBV5-6 and TRBJ2-3): DAGVTQSPTHLIKTRGQQVTLRCSPKSGHDTVSWYQQALGQGPQFIFQYYEEEERQRGNFPDRFSGHQFPNYSSELNVNALLLGDSALYLCASSLLASGDTDTQYFGPGTRLTVL.

This clonotype was recorded a few times. The chain recombines TRBV4-3 with TRBJ2-6; D unclear. V lost 0 bases, J lost 3 bases, and 12 bases lay in between. Germline V gives CDR1 LGHNA, CDR2 YSLEER. CDR3 length equals 17 residues. CDR3 sequence reads: CASSQDHLTFGANVLTF. In DNA form, the CDR3 reads TGCGCCAGCAGCCAAGATCATTTGACGTTTGGGGCCAACGTCCTGACTTTC.

This clonotype appeared many times. The V gene is TRBV14, the J gene TRBJ1-4; possible D gene TRBD1, 5 bases. The germline V gene has CDR1 SGHDN and CDR2 FVKESK. V was pared by 4 bases and J by 8 bases, with 11 bases between. The CDR3 extends over 13 amino acids. CDR3 amino acids: CASSRPWGEKLFF. In nucleotides, the CDR3 is TGTGCCAGCAGCCGACCATGGGGGGAAAAACTGTTTTTT.

This clonotype has just a few counts. The chain has TRBV5-4 and TRBJ2-2; D is unresolved. Trimming cost V 0 bases and J 6 bases, with 9 bases left between them. The CDR3 is made up of 14 amino acids. CDR1 and CDR2 from the germline V gene are SGHNT and YYREEE (reference sequence). CDR3 nucleotides: TGTGCCAGCAGCTTGGCCACCAGCGCCGGGGAGCTGTTTTTT. It codes for CASSLATSAGELFF.

This clonotype was counted many times. The V and J genes are TRBV28 and TRBJ2-4, with D perhaps TRBD2 (5 bases). The V end lost 3 bases, the J end lost 5 bases, and 20 bases lay between the germline ends. Germline V CDR1 and CDR2: MDHEN, SYDVKM. This CDR3 is 17 amino acids long. In DNA form, the CDR3 reads TGTGCCAGCAGTTTTGAGGGAAAGGGTGTGAAGGAAAACATTCAGTACTTC. Residues: CASSFEGKGVKENIQYF.